This is a list of T cell receptor beta chains from one sample in a study of Graves' ophthalmopathy and Graves' hyperthyroidism. TCRdb analysed the multiplex PCR reads with MiXCR anew, one entry per CDR3 protein. The sample has some 1.1 million distinct CDR3 sequences, roughly two fifths seen once. Source material: peripheral blood or thyroid tissue (not recorded which). These receptors were obtained from an adult man with Graves' hyperthyroidism. CDR3s include the opening cysteine and the closing phenylalanine or tryptophan. Fields, in order: V gene, D gene, clone size, J gene, CDR3 DNA, CDR3 protein. D genes are given only for firm matches. Where a row states a size, it is once, few, many or the class of an expanded clone; other rows omit it.

>TRBV7-8|.|few|TRBJ1-5
TGTGCCAGCAGCCCAAAGACGGCAGCAAGTCAGCCCCAGCATTTT
CASSPKTAASQPQHF
>TRBV27|.|.|TRBJ2-6
TGTGCCAGCAGTTTAGAGACAGGGAGGTGGACTGGGGCCAACGTCCTGACTTTC
CASSLETGRWTGANVLTF
>TRBV7-2|TRBD1|few|TRBJ2-5
TGTGCCAGCAGCTTATCAGGGGGCGCGGGGACCCAGTACTTC
CASSLSGGAGTQYF
>TRBV6-5|TRBD1|few|TRBJ1-1
TGTGCCGCCGATAACCATTGGGGACAGGGCCGTGATTTCTTT
CAADNHWGQGRDFF
>TRBV19|.|many|TRBJ1-1
TGTGCCAGTAGTATACGCCCGGCGAACACTGAAGCTTTCTTT
CASSIRPANTEAFF
>TRBV6-6|.|few|TRBJ1-5
TGTGCCAGCAGTTACTCGGGCGCCCCCTCAATCAGCCCCCAGCATTTT
CASSYSGAPSISPQHF
>TRBV7-9|TRBD1|many|TRBJ1-1
TGTGCCAGCAGCTTACGGGTCGAGAGGAGAGGGGGCAGGACTGAAGCTTTCTTT
CASSLRVERRGGRTEAFF
>TRBV6-1|.|.|TRBJ2-7
TGTGCCAGCAATATGTGGCAGGGGCTCTACGAGCAGTACTTC
CASNMWQGLYEQYF
>TRBV5-6|.|.|TRBJ1-6
TGTGCCAGCAGCTCCATCCTACAGTCTGAACGTTCACCCCTCCACTTT
CASSSILQSERSPLHF
>TRBV19|.|.|TRBJ1-4
TGTGCCGGTAGTATTTATTCCGGGGCGGATGAAAAACTGTTTTTT
CAGSIYSGADEKLFF
>TRBV6-5|TRBD1|few|TRBJ2-2
TGTGCCACCCTAGGCGGCGGACAGGGGGCGAAGGGGGAGCTGTTTTTT
CATLGGGQGAKGELFF
>TRBV6-2/TRBV6-3|.|.|TRBJ2-7
TGTACCAGCAGTTTGGTAGGGGGCTCCTACGAGCAGTACTTC
CTSSLVGGSYEQYF
>TRBV7-2|.|many|TRBJ2-7
TGTGCCAGCAGCCACCCTCCCCGCCGATACGAGCAGTACTTC
CASSHPPRRYEQYF
>TRBV2|.|.|TRBJ2-5
TGTGCTACCCAGGGTTGGAGGCGAGAGACCCAGTACTTC
CATQGWRRETQYF
>TRBV7-9|.|many|TRBJ1-5
TGTGCCAGCAGCTTTTCGGACAGCGGCGTTCGGCCCCAGCATTTT
CASSFSDSGVRPQHF
>TRBV20-1|.|many|TRBJ1-2
TGCAGTGCCACGGACGGAAGCAACTATGGCTACACCTTC
CSATDGSNYGYTF